This TCR beta chain was documented in a study of response to subunit inactivated influenza vaccine. CDR1 MNHNS and CDR2 SASEGT come from the germline V gene. CDR3 length: 13 amino acids. Trimming took 6 bases from V and 5 from J, leaving 11 bases between them. TCRdb ran MiXCR on the RT-PCR reads and lists one entry per CDR3 protein. This table holds approximately 480,000 distinct CDR3 sequences, 9.5% to 12% found once. This clonotype was found many times. This TCR came from a man aged 45 to 65 who received an inactivated influenza vaccine. The rearrangement joins TRBV6-1 to TRBJ1-5; D might be TRBD1 (5 bases). The specimen was PBMCs from blood, collected roughly 6 weeks after vaccination. The DNA for the CDR3 is TGTGCCAGCAGGGGGGAGACGGATCAGCCCCAGCATTTT. It codes for CASRGETDQPQHF.